The following is a T cell receptor beta chain sequence with its context. Its antigen is not known. The sample originates from a study of T cells in tuberculosis. About the study: The T cells targeted glucose monomycolate, a mycobacterial lipid, via CD1B. This South African cohort compared adolescents with or without latent tuberculosis against adults with active tuberculosis. The study, taken as a whole, reports: Active tuberculosis alpha repertoires lay closer to GMM-specific TCRs than controls'. The TCR-beta difference was not significant; alpha differences partly reflected length.

Repertoires were generated with immunoSEQ multiplex PCR, while TCRdb's copy carries only in-frame clones and drops some. The data hold fewer than 55,000 clones, with about 95% observed a single time. The CDR3 loop spans 14 amino acids. Trimming left V 5 bases short and J 2 bases short, with 13 bases between. Germline assignment: CDR1 MNHEY and CDR2 SMNVEV (reference sequence). V is TRBV27 and J is TRBJ2-7, with D tentatively TRBD1 (6 bases). The receptor's source is a donor aged 5 to 30 with latent tuberculosis or without tuberculosis infection. The sample taken for sequencing was PBMCs. CDR3 loop: CASSDNRETYEQYF. CDR3 bases: TGTGCCAGCAGTGATAACAGGGAAACCTACGAGCAGTACTTC.